The rows below give T cell receptor beta chains drawn from one sample of a study of cytomegalovirus exposure and HLA in healthy donors. Generated by immunoSEQ multiplex PCR, the TCRdb table keeps only in-frame clones and is missing some. The sample consists of approximately 170,000 clones, 73% of them appearing once. The sample comprised PBMCs. The source of these receptors is a young woman in good health and CMV-seropositive. Each CDR3 is given with its conserved first and last residue. Each record gives: J gene, D gene, V gene, clone size, CDR3 DNA, CDR3 protein. The D gene is left open where the match is weak. Size tells how often a clone was seen (once, few, many) or the class of an expanded clone, and some rows leave it out.

J gene: TRBJ2-3; D gene: TRBD2; V gene: TRBV10-3; clone size: NA; CDR3 DNA: TGTGCCATCAGTGACCTAGCGGAATCGCAGTATTTT; CDR3 protein: CAISDLAESQYF
J gene: TRBJ2-4; D gene: NA; V gene: TRBV7-9; clone size: NA; CDR3 DNA: TGTGCCAGCAGCCCCCGCCCGGGAAACATTCAGTACTTC; CDR3 protein: CASSPRPGNIQYF
J gene: TRBJ1-2; D gene: NA; V gene: TRBV4-1; clone size: NA; CDR3 DNA: TGCGCCAGCAGCCAAGGGTTTGACAGCACTTATGGCTACACCTTC; CDR3 protein: CASSQGFDSTYGYTF
J gene: TRBJ1-1; D gene: TRBD1; V gene: TRBV19; clone size: NA; CDR3 DNA: TGTGCCAGTAGTATTGGGACAGGGGGTTACACTGAAGCTTTCTTT; CDR3 protein: CASSIGTGGYTEAFF
J gene: TRBJ2-7; D gene: NA; V gene: TRBV2; clone size: NA; CDR3 DNA: TGTGCCAGCTCCAGGGCAGAATACGAGCAGTACTTC; CDR3 protein: CASSRAEYEQYF
J gene: TRBJ1-6; D gene: NA; V gene: TRBV2; clone size: NA; CDR3 DNA: TGTGCCAGCAACCCGGTGGCAGGGGCCAATTCACCCCTCCACTTT; CDR3 protein: CASNPVAGANSPLHF
J gene: TRBJ1-1; D gene: NA; V gene: TRBV19; clone size: NA; CDR3 DNA: TGTGCCAGTAGTATTGGATTCCCGAGCGACACTGAAGCTTTCTTT; CDR3 protein: CASSIGFPSDTEAFF
J gene: TRBJ2-2; D gene: TRBD2; V gene: TRBV4-2; clone size: NA; CDR3 DNA: TGTGCCAGCAGCCAAGATCTACTAGCGGGGGGGCCGGACACCGGGGAGCTGTTTTTT; CDR3 protein: CASSQDLLAGGPDTGELFF
J gene: TRBJ2-7; D gene: TRBD2; V gene: TRBV9; clone size: NA; CDR3 DNA: TGTGCCAGCAGCCCTAGCGGGGCCACTCGAGAGCAGTACTTC; CDR3 protein: CASSPSGATREQYF
J gene: TRBJ2-3; D gene: TRBD2; V gene: TRBV9; clone size: NA; CDR3 DNA: TGTGCCAGCAGCGTACGCGGGGGGCCCCAGGATACGCAGTATTTT; CDR3 protein: CASSVRGGPQDTQYF
J gene: TRBJ1-6; D gene: NA; V gene: TRBV7-2; clone size: NA; CDR3 DNA: TGTGCCAGCAGCAAGCAGAGGGCAAGGGATTCACCCCTCCACTTT; CDR3 protein: CASSKQRARDSPLHF
J gene: TRBJ1-2; D gene: NA; V gene: TRBV5-1; clone size: NA; CDR3 DNA: TGCGCCAGCAGCGAGGACATCGGCTATGGCTACACCTTC; CDR3 protein: CASSEDIGYGYTF
J gene: TRBJ2-3; D gene: TRBD2; V gene: TRBV9; clone size: NA; CDR3 DNA: TGTGCCAGCAGCCCACAGCTAGCGGGGGGCACAGATACGCAGTATTTT; CDR3 protein: CASSPQLAGGTDTQYF
J gene: TRBJ1-6; D gene: NA; V gene: TRBV6-1; clone size: NA; CDR3 DNA: TGTGCCAGCACGATAGGGGGTTCCTATAATTCACCCCTCCACTTT; CDR3 protein: CASTIGGSYNSPLHF
J gene: TRBJ2-5; D gene: TRBD1; V gene: TRBV4-2; clone size: few; CDR3 DNA: TGTGCCAGCAGCCAAATCCCGCACAGGGGGGAGGAGGAGACCCAGTACTTC; CDR3 protein: CASSQIPHRGEEETQYF
J gene: TRBJ2-5; D gene: TRBD2; V gene: TRBV11-2; clone size: NA; CDR3 DNA: TGTGCCAGCAGCTATCTGCGGGGGGCGGGAGAGACCCAGTACTTC; CDR3 protein: CASSYLRGAGETQYF
J gene: TRBJ2-3; D gene: TRBD1; V gene: TRBV5-6; clone size: NA; CDR3 DNA: TGTGCCAGCAGCAACACAGGGGTGGTTACGCAGTATTTT; CDR3 protein: CASSNTGVVTQYF
J gene: TRBJ2-5; D gene: NA; V gene: TRBV4-1; clone size: once; CDR3 DNA: TGCGCCAGCAGCCAAGCCGGGGAGACCCAGTACTTC; CDR3 protein: CASSQAGETQYF
J gene: TRBJ1-6; D gene: TRBD1; V gene: TRBV28; clone size: NA; CDR3 DNA: TGTGCCAGCAGCCTGCCCCAGGGGGGTTCACCCCTCCACTTT; CDR3 protein: CASSLPQGGSPLHF
J gene: TRBJ2-7; D gene: NA; V gene: TRBV4-3; clone size: NA; CDR3 DNA: TGCGCCAGCAGCCAAGATACGCCCCCCGGGGCCTACGAGCAGTACTTC; CDR3 protein: CASSQDTPPGAYEQYF
J gene: TRBJ1-1; D gene: TRBD1; V gene: TRBV5-8; clone size: NA; CDR3 DNA: TGTGCCAGCAGCTTGTCCGGGACAGGGGATCCTGAAGCTTTCTTT; CDR3 protein: CASSLSGTGDPEAFF
J gene: TRBJ2-7; D gene: TRBD1; V gene: TRBV7-6; clone size: few; CDR3 DNA: TGTGCCAGCAGCTCCTCCCAGGGACAGGGGATGAACGAGCAGTACTTC; CDR3 protein: CASSSSQGQGMNEQYF
J gene: TRBJ2-6; D gene: TRBD2; V gene: TRBV6-1; clone size: once; CDR3 DNA: TGTGCCAGCAGTGAGGGGGGGTCTGGGGCCAACGTCCTGACTTTC; CDR3 protein: CASSEGGSGANVLTF
J gene: TRBJ2-6; D gene: NA; V gene: TRBV30; clone size: NA; CDR3 DNA: TGTGCCTGGAGTCCGGTTGGGGCCAACGTCCCGACTTTC; CDR3 protein: CAWSPVGANVPTF
J gene: TRBJ2-1; D gene: TRBD1; V gene: TRBV30; clone size: NA; CDR3 DNA: TGTGCCTGGAGGCAGGGGGCAGGATACAATGAGCAGTTCTTC; CDR3 protein: CAWRQGAGYNEQFF
J gene: TRBJ2-3; D gene: NA; V gene: TRBV7-2; clone size: once; CDR3 DNA: TGTGCCAGCAGTGTTCAGGGTTCCCCAGATACGCAGTATTTT; CDR3 protein: CASSVQGSPDTQYF
J gene: TRBJ2-1; D gene: TRBD2; V gene: TRBV18; clone size: few; CDR3 DNA: TGTGCCAGCTCACCAACGGGGGGGCCCTATGAGCAGTTCTTC; CDR3 protein: CASSPTGGPYEQFF
J gene: TRBJ2-5; D gene: TRBD1; V gene: TRBV7-9; clone size: NA; CDR3 DNA: TGTGCCAGCAGCTTGGGACAGGGAGAGACCCAGTACTTC; CDR3 protein: CASSLGQGETQYF
J gene: TRBJ2-7; D gene: TRBD1; V gene: TRBV4-3; clone size: NA; CDR3 DNA: TGCGCCAGCAGCCAAGGACAGGGGGCGTCCACCTACGAGCAGTACTTC; CDR3 protein: CASSQGQGASTYEQYF
J gene: TRBJ1-2; D gene: TRBD1; V gene: TRBV6-6; clone size: once; CDR3 DNA: TGTGCCAGCAGCCGGACGGACAGGGAATATGGCTACACCTTC; CDR3 protein: CASSRTDREYGYTF
J gene: TRBJ2-7; D gene: TRBD1; V gene: TRBV18; clone size: NA; CDR3 DNA: TGTGCCAGCTCATCACGGGACAGGGGTTCCTACGAGCAGTACTTC; CDR3 protein: CASSSRDRGSYEQYF
J gene: TRBJ2-7; D gene: NA; V gene: TRBV7-2; clone size: NA; CDR3 DNA: TGTGCCAGCAGCCCCGCGGTAACATATAGCTCCTACGAGCAGTACTTC; CDR3 protein: CASSPAVTYSSYEQYF
J gene: TRBJ2-1; D gene: TRBD1; V gene: TRBV6-1; clone size: NA; CDR3 DNA: TGTGCCAGCAGTGTTACAGGGGGTATAGTCAATGAGCAGTTCTTC; CDR3 protein: CASSVTGGIVNEQFF
J gene: TRBJ2-5; D gene: TRBD2; V gene: TRBV5-1; clone size: NA; CDR3 DNA: TGCGCCAGCAGCCCGGGGCTAGCGGGGAGTCAAGAGACCCAGTACTTC; CDR3 protein: CASSPGLAGSQETQYF
J gene: TRBJ2-2; D gene: TRBD2; V gene: TRBV7-3; clone size: NA; CDR3 DNA: TGTGCCAGCAGCTCTAGCGGGGGCGACACCGGGGAGCTGTTTTTT; CDR3 protein: CASSSSGGDTGELFF
J gene: TRBJ2-7; D gene: NA; V gene: TRBV4-3; clone size: NA; CDR3 DNA: TGCGCCAGCAGCCAAGACCTATACTACGAGCAGTACTTC; CDR3 protein: CASSQDLYYEQYF
J gene: TRBJ2-1; D gene: TRBD2; V gene: TRBV5-6; clone size: NA; CDR3 DNA: TGTGCCAGCAGGAAAGGACTAGTTCCCTACAATGAGCAGTTCTTC; CDR3 protein: CASRKGLVPYNEQFF
J gene: TRBJ1-1; D gene: TRBD1; V gene: TRBV5-1; clone size: NA; CDR3 DNA: TGCGCCAGCAGCTTTTGGACAGGGGACACTGAAGCTTTCTTT; CDR3 protein: CASSFWTGDTEAFF
J gene: TRBJ2-1; D gene: TRBD2; V gene: TRBV6-5; clone size: NA; CDR3 DNA: TGTGCCAGCAGTAGCGGGGGGGGACGCAATGAGCAGTTCTTC; CDR3 protein: CASSSGGGRNEQFF
J gene: TRBJ2-2; D gene: TRBD1; V gene: TRBV19; clone size: NA; CDR3 DNA: TGTGCCAGTAGTATTGGAGGGGACAGGGTCCCGAACACCGGGGAGCTGTTTTTT; CDR3 protein: CASSIGGDRVPNTGELFF
J gene: TRBJ1-2; D gene: NA; V gene: TRBV9; clone size: few; CDR3 DNA: TGTGCCAGCAGCGTAGAGTCAGGTGGGGCCCTCGCCCACTATGGCTACACCTTC; CDR3 protein: CASSVESGGALAHYGYTF
J gene: TRBJ1-2; D gene: TRBD1; V gene: TRBV18; clone size: NA; CDR3 DNA: TGTGCCAGCTCACCCGAAGACAGGGGGCCAGGGTATGGCTACACCTTC; CDR3 protein: CASSPEDRGPGYGYTF
J gene: TRBJ2-1; D gene: NA; V gene: TRBV5-4; clone size: NA; CDR3 DNA: TGTGCCAGCAGCTTTGACCCAGGGTACAATGAGCAGTTCTTC; CDR3 protein: CASSFDPGYNEQFF
J gene: TRBJ1-6; D gene: NA; V gene: TRBV19; clone size: NA; CDR3 DNA: TGTGCCAGTTCGTCCACCTCCCAGGGACCCCTCCACTTT; CDR3 protein: CASSSTSQGPLHF
J gene: TRBJ2-7; D gene: TRBD2; V gene: TRBV9; clone size: NA; CDR3 DNA: TGTGCCAGCAGCTCAGCGGGGGGCAACTACGAGCAGTACTTC; CDR3 protein: CASSSAGGNYEQYF
J gene: TRBJ2-3; D gene: TRBD2; V gene: TRBV7-9; clone size: NA; CDR3 DNA: TGTGCCAGCAGCTTAGGTTGGGGCGGGGGACGCACAGATACGCAGTATTTT; CDR3 protein: CASSLGWGGGRTDTQYF